Shown below are 32 T cell receptor beta chains from a single sample sequenced in a study of CD8+CD57+ T cells in acquired aplastic anemia. Genomic DNA acted as the template from which TCR beta VDJ combination and CDR3 sequence profiling were carried out. TCRdb re-analysed the reads in MiXCR, keeping a single row per CDR3 protein. The sample consists of fewer than 250,000 distinct CDR3 sequences, around 59% of them appearing once. The sequenced sample was sorted CD4+, CD8+, or CD8+CD57+ T cells (not recorded which) from PBMCs. These receptors were collected from a human donor in good health, serving as a control.

This clonotype was seen only a few times. This chain connects TRBV25-1 to TRBJ1-1, with 8 bases fitting TRBD1. With 6 bases clipped from V and 2 bases from J, the junction kept 11 bases outside the gene matches. The germline V gene encodes CDR1 MGHDK and CDR2 SYGVNS. The CDR3 totals 16 residues. This CDR3 is CASRGDRGWGNTEAFF. CDR3 DNA: TGTGCCAGCAGGGGAGACAGGGGATGGGGTAACACTGAAGCTTTCTTT.

This clonotype was counted many times. The chain combines TRBV3-1 with TRBJ2-5; 7 nucleotides agree with TRBD2. CDR3 length: 14 residues. The V and J ends lost 1 base and 7 bases, in that order; junction bases with no gene match: 6. Germline V lookup: CDR1 LGHDT, CDR2 YNNKEL (reference sequence). The CDR3 DNA follows: TGTGCCAGCAGCCAAGTGCGGGGGTTAGGGACCCAGTACTTC. Translated: CASSQVRGLGTQYF.

This clonotype showed up many times. The genes are TRBV19 and TRBJ1-2, with unresolved D. Trimming took off 5 bases at V and 3 bases at J, with 13 bases between the two ends. CDR1 is LNHDA, CDR2 SQIVND, per germline (reference sequence). CDR3 size: 14 residues. CDR3 amino acids: CASSSRSKDYGYTF. The CDR3 nucleotides read TGTGCCAGTAGTTCCAGGAGTAAGGACTATGGCTACACCTTC.

On this clonotype itself: At one boundary the junction diverges from the germline segment, which might be a read error. This rearrangement joins TRBV5-6 to TRBJ1-2; D is uncertain. The CDR3 loop spans 13 amino acids. CDR1 is SGHDT and CDR2 is YYEEEE in the germline V gene. The CDR3 here is CACSSNRGRGYTF. CDR3 DNA: TGTGCCTGCAGCTCCAATCGGGGAAGGGGCTACACCTTC.

This clonotype was found many times. The chain's CDR3 is CAQGDSIRNTIYF. The DNA for the CDR3 is TGTGCCCAAGGGGACAGTATTCGGAACACCATATATTTT. The V call is TRBV30, the J call TRBJ1-3, with 7 bases that match TRBD1. V lost 8 bases to trimming and J lost 7 bases; unmatched junction nucleotides: 11. Germline V CDR1 and CDR2: GTSNPN, SVGIG (reference sequence). This CDR3 contains 13 residues.

This clonotype was counted many times. The chain has TRBV12-3 or TRBV12-4 and TRBJ1-5; D is possibly TRBD1 (5 bases). This CDR3 region has 14 residues. The ends were cut back, 6 bases at V and 7 bases at J, with 16 bases in the middle. The DNA of the CDR3 is TGTGCCAGCAGCCCGTCAGGGTCAAACCAGCCCCAGCATTTT. It encodes CASSPSGSNQPQHF.

As to this clonotype: A read error may account for a junction end that differs from germline. This chain's CDR3 is CAGSFTSGSYNEQFF. DNA of the CDR3: TGTGCCGGCAGCTTTACCAGCGGCTCCTACAATGAGCAGTTCTTC. The chain links TRBV7-8 to TRBJ2-1; tentative D call: TRBD2 (5 bases). CDR1 and CDR2 (germline): SGHVS, FQNEAQ. The CDR3 is 15 amino acids.

The V and J genes are TRBV7-3 and TRBJ2-7, with D possibly matching TRBD1 (5 bases). Germline V lookup: CDR1 SGHTA, CDR2 FQGTGA. CDR3 length: 11 amino acids. V lost 4 bases and J 7 bases, leaving 8 bases between the germline ends. CDR3 loop: CASSYQGEQYF. The CDR3, as DNA: TGTGCCAGCAGCTATCAGGGAGAGCAGTACTTC.

In its sample, this clonotype was seen many times. The chain carries TRBV3-1 and TRBJ2-7, with D perhaps TRBD1 (6 bases). Germline loops: CDR1 LGHDT, CDR2 YNNKEL (reference sequence). The CDR3 length is 16 residues. V was trimmed by 0 bases and J by 2 bases, leaving 14 bases between them. The CDR3 DNA reads as TGTGCCAGCAGCCAAGATCCGGGACACCAAACCTACGAGCAGTACTTC. It encodes CASSQDPGHQTYEQYF.

The J gene is TRBJ1-2, the V gene TRBV6-6; D is unclear. With 5 bases removed from V and 8 bases from J, the gap between germline ends came to 15 bases. There are 13 residues in the CDR3. CDR1 MNHNY and CDR2 SVGAGI come from the germline V gene (reference sequence). Here the CDR3 reads CASSRGPSRGYTF. CDR3 coding DNA: TGTGCCAGCAGTCGTGGACCCTCTCGGGGCTACACCTTC.

As for this clonotype: The junction departs from the called germline gene at one end, perhaps through a read error. The chain has TRBV24-1 and TRBJ2-7; D may be TRBD1 (6 bases). Germline CDR1 is KGHDR and CDR2 is SFDVKD. The CDR3 covers 13 residues. The CDR3 nucleotides are TGTGCCACCAGTGAACATGACAGGTACGGGCAGTACTTC. This translates into CATSEHDRYGQYF.

This chain connects TRBV20-1 to TRBJ1-1; 7 nucleotides line up with TRBD1. From germline, CDR1 is DFQATT and CDR2 SNEGSKA (reference sequence). CDR3 size: 14 residues. The trim removed 3 bases at V and 0 bases at J, leaving 4 bases unmatched. CDR3: CSARTGTVNTEAFF. The CDR3 nucleotides are TGCAGTGCTAGGACCGGGACAGTGAACACTGAAGCTTTCTTT.

The chain has TRBV9 and TRBJ2-7; D could derive from TRBD1 or TRBD2 (5 bases each). CDR1 and CDR2 from the germline V gene are SGDLS and YYNGEE. This CDR3 has 14 residues. V lost 3 bases and J lost 6, with 16 bases in between. As DNA, the CDR3 is TGTGCCAGCAGCGCCCGGGACGGGGATGGCGAGCAGTACTTC. As protein: CASSARDGDGEQYF.

The rearrangement uses TRBV7-2 and TRBJ2-7; D is perhaps TRBD1 (6 bases). The CDR3 loop spans 14 amino acids. The germline gives CDR1 SGHTA, CDR2 FQGNSA. Trimming took off 1 base at V and 4 bases at J, with 11 bases between the two ends. CDR3 nucleotides: TGTGCCAGCAGCTTAGTGATAGGGACATACGAGCAGTACTTC. It encodes CASSLVIGTYEQYF.

This clonotype occurred many times. This chain links TRBV4-1 with TRBJ1-4, with D unclear. The V end lost 3 bases, the J end lost 8 bases, and 19 bases lay between the germline ends. Germline V gene lookup returns CDR1 MGHRA and CDR2 YSYEKL. This CDR3 has 16 residues. The CDR3 loop is CASSQAGAGLWEKLFF. The CDR3 DNA reads as TGCGCCAGCAGCCAGGCAGGAGCTGGCCTTTGGGAAAAACTGTTTTTT.

The genes are TRBV15 and TRBJ1-2; weak D call: TRBD1 (6 bases). The V end was cut by 5 bases, the J end by 4 bases, with 11 bases between. Germline V gene lookup returns CDR1 LNHNV and CDR2 YYDKDF (reference sequence). The CDR3 runs to 13 residues. The CDR3 sequence is CATSEGQFYGYTF. The CDR3 nucleotides read TGTGCCACCAGCGAAGGACAGTTCTATGGCTACACCTTC.

The chain couples TRBV10-3 to TRBJ1-6; 7 bases match TRBD1. Germline V gives CDR1 ENHRY, CDR2 SYGVKD. CDR3 size: 13 residues. Trimming at V came to 11 bases and at J to 7 bases, leaving 8 bases not matched to a gene. In DNA, the CDR3 is TGTGCCGCCAAGGGACAGTTGAATTCACCCCTCCACTTT. This translates into CAAKGQLNSPLHF.

This clonotype has only a few counts. V usage is TRBV7-9 and J usage is TRBJ2-2; 11 nucleotides line up with TRBD1. The CDR3 is made up of 16 amino acids. Germline trimming cut 10 bases from V and 0 bases from J; bases unmatched to any gene: 7. Per germline, CDR1 SEHNR and CDR2 FQNEAQ (reference sequence). For the CDR3, the DNA is TGTGCCAACAGAACGGACAGGGGGCCGAACACCGGGGAGCTGTTTTTT. This gives the protein CANRTDRGPNTGELFF.

The chain uses TRBV2 and TRBJ2-3; D is unclear. The germline V gene encodes CDR1 SNHLY and CDR2 FYNNEI. The germline V and J ends were trimmed by 5 bases and 6 bases, with 18 bases remaining between them. CDR3 length equals 15 residues. The CDR3 DNA follows: TGTGCCAGCAGTCGCATTGCAAGTGAACTGGATACGCAGTATTTT. This codes for CASSRIASELDTQYF.

In this sample, this clonotype turned up many times. The chain has TRBV6-6 and TRBJ1-6, with 8 bases that match TRBD1. The CDR3 totals 14 residues. Germline V gene data show CDR1 as MNHNY and CDR2 as SVGAGI (reference sequence). J lost 7 bases, V lost 7 bases, and 6 bases had no gene match. The CDR3 DNA reads as TGTGCCAGCACCACAAACAGGGGGAATTCACCCCTCCACTTT. It yields the protein CASTTNRGNSPLHF.

Worth noting for this clonotype: Just one base apart from a much larger clone, this may be a read error. The rearrangement links TRBV6-5 to TRBJ1-3, with D possibly being TRBD1 (5 bases). Germline V lookup: CDR1 MNHEY, CDR2 SVGAGI. V was cut by 2 bases and J by 0 bases, with 11 bases left in between. This CDR3 contains 16 residues. This CDR3 is CASSYLGDRSGNTIYF. CDR3 nucleotides: TGTGCCAGCAGTTACCTAGGGGACCGCTCTGGAAACACCATATATTTT.

The chain joins TRBV15 to TRBJ2-5; 7 positions agree with TRBD1. The CDR3 is 14 residues long. V gave up 1 base and J gave up 1 base; unmatched junction bases: 0. Germline V gene sequence: CDR1 LNHNV, CDR2 YYDKDF (reference sequence). CDR3 in DNA: TGTGCCACCAGCAGAGGACAGGGCCAAGAGACCCAGTACTTC. It yields the protein CATSRGQGQETQYF.

This clonotype was recorded at least ten times. This sequence joins TRBV12-3 or TRBV12-4 and TRBJ2-5, with TRBD2 matching over 8 bases. The length of the CDR3 is 13 residues. Trimming removed 1 base from V and 10 bases from J; junction bases left unmatched: 5. The CDR3 loop reads CASSLGSGANQYF. DNA for the CDR3: TGTGCCAGCAGTTTAGGTAGCGGGGCAAACCAGTACTTC.

This clonotype is classed as medium-sized. The chain uses TRBV29-1 and TRBJ2-7; 8 nucleotides match TRBD1. From germline, CDR1 is SQVTM and CDR2 ANQGSEA. J was trimmed by 2 bases and V by 6 bases; bases with no gene match: 9. This CDR3 has 14 residues. CDR3 sequence reads: CSVLMAGGTYEQYF. CDR3 DNA: TGCAGCGTGCTGATGGCAGGGGGCACCTACGAGCAGTACTTC.

With respect to this clonotype: Being one base from a much bigger clone, this may be a read error. The chain combines TRBV10-3 with TRBJ1-4, with D uncertain. The V gene's germline CDR1 is ENHRY and CDR2 SYGVKD. There are 14 residues in the CDR3. V was trimmed by 4 bases and J by 0 bases, leaving 6 bases between them. CDR3 nucleotides: TGTGCCATCAGTGTCCGTGCAACTAATGAAAAACTGTTTTTT. This gives the protein CAISVRATNEKLFF.

Many counts were recorded for this clonotype. The chain is built from TRBV7-8 and TRBJ1-6; TRBD1 matches at 7 bases. CDR1 is SGHVS and CDR2 is FQNEAQ in the germline V gene. The J segment lost 10 bases and the V segment lost 5 bases, leaving 8 bases of the junction unmatched. The CDR3 is made up of 14 amino acids. The CDR3 coding sequence is TGTGCCAGCAGCCCCGACAGGGTCACCTCACCCCTCCACTTT. It encodes CASSPDRVTSPLHF. The entire variable domain, with the rest obtained from reference TRBV7-8 and TRBJ1-6, is as follows: GAGVSQSPRYKVAKRGQDVALRCDPISGHVSLFWYQQALGQGPEFLTYFQNEAQLDKSGLPSDRFFAERPEGSVSTLKIQRTQQEDSAVYLCASSPDRVTSPLHFGNGTRLTVT.

This clonotype was recorded many times. The chain is built from TRBV6-2 or TRBV6-3 and TRBJ1-2; 7 bases align to TRBD1. CDR3 length: 15 residues. The trim removed 2 bases at V and 0 bases at J, leaving 3 bases unmatched. Germline V gene lookup returns CDR1 MNHEY and CDR2 SVGEGT. CDR3 in DNA: TGTGCCAGCAGTTACCGACAGGGATCTAACTATGGCTACACCTTC. As protein: CASSYRQGSNYGYTF.

This clonotype appeared many times. V usage is TRBV20-1 and J usage is TRBJ2-3, with D possibly matching TRBD2 (5 bases). The germline V gene encodes CDR1 DFQATT and CDR2 SNEGSKA (reference sequence). V was pared by 3 bases and J by 0 bases, with 10 bases between. This CDR3 region has 14 residues. The CDR3 DNA sequence: TGCAGTGCTAGGGACTCCACTAGCACAGATACGCAGTATTTT. Amino acids: CSARDSTSTDTQYF.

Note on this clonotype: Mismatch with germline at one junction end may stem from a read error. V is TRBV5-1 and J is TRBJ2-3, with 8 bases aligning to TRBD1. CDR3 size: 16 residues. Germline V gene sequence: CDR1 SGHRS, CDR2 YFSETQ. The CDR3 DNA reads as TGTGCCAGCAGCAAGACAGGGGACCTACCCACAGATACGCAGTATTTT. It is translated as CASSKTGDLPTDTQYF. The full variable domain, completed using reference TRBV5-1 and TRBJ2-3, is KAGVTQTPRYLIKTRGQQVTLSCSPISGHRSVSWYQQTPGQGLQFLFEYFSETQRNKGNFPGRFSGRQFSNSRSEMNVSTLELGDSALYLCASSKTGDLPTDTQYFGPGTRLTVL.

Concerning this clonotype itself: Just one base apart from a much larger clone, this may be a read error. Here the CDR3 omits its conserved ending phenylalanine or tryptophan, so a read error is the likely source. The V call is TRBV6-2 or TRBV6-3, the J call TRBJ1-2, with no clear D. V lost 4 bases, J lost 4 bases, and 10 bases lay in between. The CDR3 spans 13 residues. CDR1 MNHEY and CDR2 SVGEGT come from the germline V gene. DNA of the CDR3: TGTGCCAGCAGTTCCCGGGGTGCCTATGGCTACACCCTC. Protein product: CASSSRGAYGYTL.

In the case of this clonotype: This may come from a read error, since a much larger clone is one base off. The chain couples TRBV7-9 to TRBJ2-5, with D maybe TRBD2 (6 bases). From germline, CDR1 is SEHNR and CDR2 FQNEAQ (reference sequence). V shed 6 bases and J shed 1 base, with 15 bases lying between them. This CDR3 spans 15 amino acids. The CDR3 region is CASSFAPGVQETQYF. The CDR3, as DNA: TGTGCCAGCAGTTTCGCGCCGGGAGTCCAAGAGACCCAGTACTTC.

The CDR3 here is CASSSPGRIYEQYF. CDR3 nucleotide sequence: TGTGCCAGCAGCTCACCCGGACGGATATACGAGCAGTACTTC. The rearrangement links TRBV5-4 to TRBJ2-7; the D is unclear. V lost 3 bases, J lost 4 bases, and 14 bases lay in between. Germline V CDR1 and CDR2: SGHNT, YYREEE (reference sequence). The CDR3 loop spans 14 amino acids.